This is a list of T cell receptor beta chains from one sample in a study of post-analysis software for immune sequencing data. TCRdb used MiXCR to reprocess the PCR reads, holding one entry per CDR3 protein. The data contain some 260,000 distinct CDR3 sequences, about 38% of them seen just once; the ten biggest clones take up more than 4%. The sample comprised blood. Every receptor here comes from a girl between 10 and 17 years old with multiple sclerosis. Each CDR3 is given with its conserved first and last residue. The order of the fields is clone size, D gene, J gene, V gene, CDR3 protein, CDR3 DNA. The D gene is left open where the match is weak. Size values are once, few and many counts, or a class for expanded clones, and some rows have none.

NA,NA,TRBJ2-3,TRBV21-1,CASSKNGGTGISDTQYF,TGTGCCAGCAGCAAAAACGGAGGGACAGGGATTTCAGATACGCAGTATTTT
many,TRBD2,TRBJ2-3,TRBV29-1,CSVDSGGRAADTQYF,TGCAGCGTTGACAGTGGCGGGAGGGCTGCAGATACGCAGTATTTT
NA,NA,TRBJ1-4,TRBV4-2,CASSPRRGLDEKLFF,TGTGCCAGCAGCCCCCGGCGGGGATTGGATGAAAAACTGTTTTTT
NA,NA,TRBJ1-2,TRBV5-1,CASSLTASYGYTF,TGCGCCAGCAGCCTGACGGCTAGCTATGGCTACACCTTC
many,TRBD1,TRBJ2-4,TRBV5-1,CASSLDGQGVLNIQYF,TGCGCCAGCAGCTTGGACGGACAGGGGGTGTTAAACATTCAGTACTTC
few,NA,TRBJ1-5,TRBV10-3,CAISESEVTNQPQHF,TGTGCCATCAGTGAGTCGGAGGTTACCAATCAGCCCCAGCATTTT
NA,NA,TRBJ1-1,TRBV28,CASRLQGMNTEAFF,TGTGCCAGCAGGTTACAGGGCATGAACACTGAAGCTTTCTTT
NA,NA,TRBJ1-1,TRBV3-1,CASSQGGTGNTEAFF,TGTGCCAGCAGCCAAGGGGGAACCGGTAACACTGAAGCTTTCTTT
many,TRBD1,TRBJ2-2,TRBV20-1,CSADPGQGVTGELFF,TGCAGTGCCGACCCGGGACAGGGGGTCACCGGGGAGCTGTTTTTT
many,NA,TRBJ1-2,TRBV3-1,CASSQLQGMEGYTF,TGTGCCAGCAGCCAACTTCAGGGGATGGAGGGCTACACCTTC
NA,TRBD1,TRBJ2-7,TRBV6-6,CASSQTGSHEQYF,TGTGCCAGCAGCCAGACAGGGTCCCACGAGCAGTACTTC
few,NA,TRBJ1-5,TRBV11-2,CASSLDSAGAGGSQPQHF,TGTGCCAGCAGCTTAGACTCTGCCGGGGCCGGCGGGAGTCAGCCCCAGCATTTT
many,TRBD1,TRBJ1-4,TRBV7-2,CASSSDRGLVEKLFF,TGTGCCAGCAGCTCAGACAGGGGGCTGGTGGAAAAACTGTTTTTT
once,NA,TRBJ1-2,TRBV7-2,CASSLVLRGTTDNYGYTF,TGTGCCAGCAGCTTAGTTTTAAGGGGCACAACTGACAACTATGGCTACACCTTC
many,NA,TRBJ2-1,TRBV4-1,CASSQLTGILGSEQFF,TGCGCCAGCAGCCAGCTCACAGGGATCCTTGGATCTGAGCAGTTCTTC
many,TRBD2,TRBJ2-5,TRBV15,CATSRDERGGRQETQYF,TGTGCCACCAGCAGAGATGAACGGGGGGGGCGCCAAGAGACCCAGTACTTC
NA,NA,TRBJ1-5,TRBV5-1,CASSLGEARNQPQHF,TGCGCCAGCAGCTTGGGGGAAGCTCGCAATCAGCCCCAGCATTTT
many,NA,TRBJ1-5,TRBV5-1,CASSLVGGGGQPQHF,TGCGCCAGCAGCTTGGTTGGAGGAGGAGGTCAGCCCCAGCATTTT
NA,NA,TRBJ1-4,TRBV7-4,CASSLRAVATNEKRFF,TGTGCCAGCAGCTTAAGGGCCGTGGCAACTAATGAAAAACGGTTTTTT
many,NA,TRBJ2-1,TRBV2,CASSETRGRYNEQFF,TGTGCCAGCAGTGAGACGAGGGGTCGCTACAATGAGCAGTTCTTC
NA,TRBD2,TRBJ2-7,TRBV6-5,CASREGLAGIYEQYF,TGTGCCAGCAGGGAGGGACTAGCGGGAATTTACGAGCAGTACTTC
many,TRBD2,TRBJ2-1,TRBV6-6,CASSYLAGTNEQFF,TGTGCCAGCAGTTACTTAGCGGGAACCAATGAGCAGTTCTTC
many,TRBD1,TRBJ2-1,TRBV5-1,CASSLDRGTGNEQFF,TGCGCCAGCAGCTTGGACAGGGGGACAGGGAATGAGCAGTTCTTC
NA,NA,TRBJ1-1,TRBV29-1,CSVVSTGLRNTEAFF,TGCAGCGTTGTGAGCACGGGACTCCGGAACACTGAAGCTTTCTTT
few,NA,TRBJ1-1,TRBV18,CASSLAGGDRAFF,TGTGCCAGCTCACTTGCTGGTGGGGACCGAGCTTTCTTT
many,TRBD2,TRBJ2-1,TRBV19,CASSTTSGNRFF,TGTGCCAGTAGTACGACTAGCGGGAATCGGTTCTTC
few,NA,TRBJ2-4,TRBV27,CASSRQVAKNIQYF,TGTGCCAGCAGTAGACAGGTAGCCAAAAACATTCAGTACTTC
many,NA,TRBJ2-5,TRBV5-1,CASSLEAGGETQYF,TGCGCCAGCAGCTTGGAGGCAGGAGGGGAGACCCAGTACTTC
many,TRBD2,TRBJ2-1,TRBV7-9,CASSSVLAGGPKTYNEQFF,TGTGCCAGCAGCTCGGTTCTAGCGGGAGGGCCTAAGACCTACAATGAGCAGTTCTTC
NA,NA,TRBJ1-1,TRBV12-3/TRBV12-4,CASTTPPSGLNEAFF,TGTGCCAGCACCACACCGCCCTCAGGGCTAAATGAAGCTTTCTTT
NA,TRBD1,TRBJ2-2,TRBV24-1,CATSDLPRTGGNTGELFF,TGTGCCACCAGTGATTTGCCGCGGACAGGGGGAAACACCGGGGAGCTGTTTTTT
few,NA,TRBJ1-1,TRBV3-1,CASSQHDRSSEAFF,TGTGCCAGCAGCCAACACGACAGGTCCTCTGAAGCTTTCTTT
NA,NA,TRBJ2-5,TRBV15,CATSGDQGNRETQYF,TGTGCCACCAGCGGAGATCAGGGGAACAGAGAGACCCAGTACTTC
NA,TRBD2,TRBJ2-6,TRBV29-1,CSARTSGGSGANVLTF,TGCAGCGCCAGAACTTCGGGGGGCTCTGGGGCCAACGTCCTGACTTTC
few,NA,TRBJ2-1,TRBV27,CASSSRVGSLDEQFF,TGTGCCAGCAGTTCAAGGGTAGGGTCGCTCGATGAGCAGTTCTTC
many,NA,TRBJ1-1,TRBV5-1,CASSLERIGADTEAFF,TGCGCCAGCAGCTTGGAAAGGATTGGGGCGGACACTGAAGCTTTCTTT
NA,NA,TRBJ2-2,TRBV30,CAWGSPIGSWAGELFF,TGTGCCTGGGGTAGTCCCATAGGGTCTTGGGCCGGGGAGCTGTTTTTT
few,TRBD1,TRBJ1-1,TRBV3-1,CASSQPRTGSTEAFF,TGTGCCAGCAGCCAACCACGGACAGGGAGCACTGAAGCTTTCTTT
many,TRBD2,TRBJ2-2,TRBV6-5,CASSQGTSLTGELFF,TGTGCCAGCAGTCAAGGGACTAGCTTGACCGGGGAGCTGTTTTTT
few,TRBD2,TRBJ2-2,TRBV7-6,CASRAIAGPTGELFF,TGTGCCAGCAGGGCCATAGCGGGACCCACCGGGGAGCTGTTTTTT
many,NA,TRBJ1-2,TRBV5-5,CASSLATEAAYGYTF,TGTGCCAGCAGCTTGGCGACAGAGGCAGCCTATGGCTACACCTTC
NA,NA,TRBJ2-5,TRBV5-1,CASSFLDRGSGTQYF,TGCGCCAGCAGCTTTTTGGACCGGGGGAGCGGGACCCAGTACTTC
few,NA,TRBJ2-4,TRBV9,CASSVVGERGIQYF,TGTGCCAGCAGCGTAGTTGGAGAAAGGGGGATTCAGTACTTC
NA,TRBD1,TRBJ2-1,TRBV7-6,CASSLVAGGSYNEQFF,TGTGCCAGCAGCTTAGTCGCAGGGGGCTCCTACAATGAGCAGTTCTTC
NA,TRBD1,TRBJ2-3,TRBV7-2,CASTLQGMSTDTQYF,TGTGCCAGCACCCTACAGGGGATGAGCACAGATACGCAGTATTTT
NA,NA,TRBJ1-5,TRBV6-6,CASSYKEGQPQHF,TGTGCCAGCAGTTATAAGGAGGGCCAGCCCCAGCATTTT
NA,TRBD1,TRBJ1-2,TRBV20-1,CSARDRSDIGYGYTF,TGCAGTGCTAGGGACAGGTCGGACATCGGCTATGGCTACACCTTC
many,TRBD2,TRBJ2-1,TRBV6-6,CASSSTSGSYNEQFF,TGTGCCAGCAGTTCGACTAGCGGCTCCTACAATGAGCAGTTCTTC